The text below deals with one T cell receptor (beta chain). The germline gives CDR1 LNHNV, CDR2 YYDKDF (reference sequence). The CDR3 consists of 18 residues. V gave up 0 bases and J gave up 0 bases; unmatched junction bases: 8. The sample comes from a study of T cell changes during pregnancy in multiple sclerosis. Assay: immunoSEQ multiplex PCR; the TCRdb copy retains only in-frame clones and omits some. The table has approximately 100,000 clones, around nine tenths seen once. This clonotype was sampled from a female donor with multiple sclerosis, enrolled in a pregnancy study. The rearrangement joins TRBV15 to TRBJ2-3; TRBD2 aligns across 8 bases. The sample was peripheral blood, taken after pregnancy. In DNA form, the CDR3 reads TGTGCCACCAGCAGAGAAGGGCTAGCGGGTGTTAGCACAGATACGCAGTATTTT. Residues: CATSREGLAGVSTDTQYF.